A single TCR beta chain is shown here with its context. Its antigen is unknown. This entry is derived from a study of T cell responses to AZD1222 COVID-19 vaccine. Broader study findings: Two doses of AZD1222 preceded a rise in Spike-specific TCR breadth and depth. There were mostly white British donors and more females than males, and clonal diversity was possibly underestimated. Sampling that yielded the repertoires occurred only after the peak T cell response. It was only five to seven AZD1222 recipients who were seropositive at baseline.

The ends were cut back, 8 bases at V and 2 bases at J, with 10 bases in the middle. Germline CDR1 reads MDHEN; CDR2 reads SYDVKM. The CDR3 spans 12 residues. Assay: immunoSEQ multiplex PCR; the TCRdb copy retains only in-frame clones and omits some. The repertoire holds 110,000 to 150,000 clones, with 70% to 90% as singletons. The receptor was derived from an adult in good health. V gene TRBV28 combines with J gene TRBJ2-7, with TRBD1 as a possible D gene (5 bases). The material sequenced was peripheral blood, taken on day 0 of AZD1222 vaccination. The CDR3 nucleotides are TGTGCCAGCTGCAGGGCCGCCTACGAGCAGTACTTC. It specifies CASCRAAYEQYF.